The clone carrying this TCR beta chain was found a few times. This sample was taken from a study of T-cell reconstitution after alpha-beta-depleted transplantation in children. The TCRbeta library incorporated unique molecular identifiers. A single record per CDR3 protein comes from TCRdb applying MiXCR to the PCR reads. The sample records approximately 270,000 distinct CDR3 sequences, about a tenth being singletons. V was cut by 4 bases and J by 12 bases, with 7 bases left in between. The CDR3 contains 9 residues. Germline CDR1 is SQVTM and CDR2 is ANQGSEA. Sequenced here: PBMCs from the stem cell graft donor, sampled from the stem cell graft. The gene calls are TRBV29-1 and TRBJ2-1; perhaps TRBD2 as D (5 bases). The receptor was isolated from a human donor who donated a stem cell graft to a child with SCID. This chain's CDR3 is CSVGAGQFF. The DNA of the CDR3 is TGCAGCGTTGGTGCGGGGCAGTTCTTC.